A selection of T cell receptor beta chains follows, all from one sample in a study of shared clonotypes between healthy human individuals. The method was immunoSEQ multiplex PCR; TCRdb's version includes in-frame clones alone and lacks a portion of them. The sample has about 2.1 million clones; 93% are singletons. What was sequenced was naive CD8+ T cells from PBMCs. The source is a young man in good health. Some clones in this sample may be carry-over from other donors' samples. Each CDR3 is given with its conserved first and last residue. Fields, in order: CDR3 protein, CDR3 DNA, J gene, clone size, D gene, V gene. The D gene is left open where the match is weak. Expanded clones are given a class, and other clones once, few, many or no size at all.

CASRGTGRSNQPQHF TGTGCCAGCAGGGGGACAGGTCGTAGCAATCAGCCCCAGCATTTT TRBJ1-5 NA TRBD1 TRBV28
CASGLGGLYGYTF TGTGCTAGTGGTTTGGGAGGACTCTATGGCTACACCTTC TRBJ1-2 NA NA TRBV12-5
CASSGLAGEAADTQYF TGTGCCAGCAGCGGACTAGCGGGGGAGGCGGCAGATACGCAGTATTTT TRBJ2-3 NA TRBD2 TRBV28
CASSSPSGGYNEQFF TGTGCCAGCAGTTCCCCTAGCGGGGGTTACAATGAGCAGTTCTTC TRBJ2-1 NA TRBD2 TRBV27
CASSLDGSAETQYF TGTGCCAGCAGCTTAGACGGCTCTGCGGAGACCCAGTACTTC TRBJ2-5 NA NA TRBV13
CASRRGRGGETQYF TGTGCCAGCAGACGCGGCCGCGGGGGAGAGACCCAGTACTTC TRBJ2-5 NA TRBD2 TRBV7-9
CASSLRGNIQYF TGTGCCAGCAGTTTAAGGGGAAACATTCAGTACTTC TRBJ2-4 NA NA TRBV27
CASSLLSSYNEQFF TGTGCCAGCAGTTTATTGAGCTCCTACAATGAGCAGTTCTTC TRBJ2-1 NA NA TRBV28
CASSFLSADRGNYGYTF TGTGCCAGCAGCTTCTTGAGTGCGGACAGGGGTAACTATGGCTACACCTTC TRBJ1-2 NA TRBD1 TRBV7-6
CASRETRGIMNTEAFF TGTGCCAGCAGAGAAACCCGTGGGATCATGAACACTGAAGCTTTCTTT TRBJ1-1 NA NA TRBV6-1
CASKDRTNTGELFF TGCGCCAGCAAGGACAGGACAAACACCGGGGAGCTGTTTTTT TRBJ2-2 once TRBD1 TRBV10-2
CASSLRTGAYEQYF TGCGCCAGCAGCTTGAGGACAGGAGCATACGAGCAGTACTTC TRBJ2-7 NA TRBD1 TRBV5-1
CASSPYLSGTDTQYF TGCGCCAGCAGCCCTTATCTTAGCGGCACAGATACGCAGTATTTT TRBJ2-3 NA NA TRBV4-1
CASRAGTGAYEQYF TGCGCCAGCAGAGCCGGGACAGGGGCCTACGAGCAGTACTTC TRBJ2-7 NA TRBD1 TRBV10-1
CASSFAQGGQPQHF TGTGCCAGCAGCTTTGCACAGGGAGGCCAGCCCCAGCATTTT TRBJ1-5 once NA TRBV7-9
CASSAGQFWTEAFF TGTGCCAGCAGCGCGGGACAGTTTTGGACTGAAGCTTTCTTT TRBJ1-1 NA TRBD1 TRBV6-5
CASSPDGEAFF TGTGCCAGCAGTCCGGACGGGGAAGCTTTCTTT TRBJ1-1 NA NA TRBV28
CASSLFGVDYGYTF TGTGCCAGCAGCTTATTCGGGGTCGACTATGGCTACACCTTC TRBJ1-2 NA NA TRBV7-8
CASSLYRIEQFF TGTGCCAGCAGCCTATATAGGATTGAGCAGTTCTTC TRBJ2-1 NA NA TRBV11-1
CASSRRSGLAPSEQYF TGTGCCAGCAGTCGCAGATCCGGGCTAGCTCCTTCGGAGCAGTACTTC TRBJ2-7 NA NA TRBV28